The present entry profiles one TCR beta chain with its context. The antigen remains unidentified. The record originates from a study of cytomegalovirus exposure and HLA in healthy donors. Study-level information: Drawn from HLA-typed donors, approximately 86 million unique TCRs were held in an early data release. Study-level results: A later analysis found common viral pathogens apparently linked to several of the most significant clusters.

The germline gives CDR1 SEHNR, CDR2 FQNEAQ (reference sequence). The CDR3 loop spans 12 amino acids. Trimming stripped 9 bases from V and 1 base from J, with 9 bases between. Vbeta (60) and Jbeta (13) primers were used in the PCR. The data were produced by immunoSEQ multiplex PCR, yet TCRdb's version contains in-frame clones alone and is incomplete. This table has more than 150,000 clones, around 84% appearing once. This chain joins TRBV7-9 and TRBJ1-1, with D perhaps TRBD1 (5 bases). Input material: PBMCs. This sequence was found in a girl aged 2 to 9 in good health and CMV-seropositive. The CDR3: CASGRGNTEAFF. Here the CDR3 DNA reads TGTGCCAGTGGGAGGGGGAACACTGAAGCTTTCTTT.